This TCR beta chain stems from a study of OX40 agonist ivuxolimab in advanced cancers. For the study at large: Prior checkpoint blockade (anti-PD-1, anti-PD-L1 or anti-CTLA-4) was permitted; approximately 40% had it.

Turning to this clone: The antigen is not known.

Study results and caveats: The study found that CD8+ T cells averaged more expanded clones than CD4+. At 0.1 to 3.0 mg/kg and by week 6, clonal expansion occurred in CD4+ and CD8+ blood T cells.

The data were produced by immunoSEQ multiplex PCR, yet TCRdb's version contains in-frame clones alone and is incomplete. The sample lists some 80,000 clones, over 85% occurring once. Any history of autoimmune disease or systemic immunosuppression disqualified patients. Germline CDR1 and CDR2: SGHTA and FQGTGA. V lost 4 bases and J 4 bases, leaving 7 bases between the germline ends. The CDR3 is 13 residues long. The source of this sequence is an adult with an advanced solid tumor such as melanoma, head and neck, liver or kidney cancer. V usage is TRBV7-3 and J usage is TRBJ2-2; no clear D. This specimen consisted of CD4+ or CD8+ T cells sorted from blood, obtained in a trial of the OX40 agonist ivuxolimab. In DNA form, the CDR3 reads TGTGCCAGCAGCTACGTTGGCACCGGGGAGCTGTTTTTT. It is translated as CASSYVGTGELFF.